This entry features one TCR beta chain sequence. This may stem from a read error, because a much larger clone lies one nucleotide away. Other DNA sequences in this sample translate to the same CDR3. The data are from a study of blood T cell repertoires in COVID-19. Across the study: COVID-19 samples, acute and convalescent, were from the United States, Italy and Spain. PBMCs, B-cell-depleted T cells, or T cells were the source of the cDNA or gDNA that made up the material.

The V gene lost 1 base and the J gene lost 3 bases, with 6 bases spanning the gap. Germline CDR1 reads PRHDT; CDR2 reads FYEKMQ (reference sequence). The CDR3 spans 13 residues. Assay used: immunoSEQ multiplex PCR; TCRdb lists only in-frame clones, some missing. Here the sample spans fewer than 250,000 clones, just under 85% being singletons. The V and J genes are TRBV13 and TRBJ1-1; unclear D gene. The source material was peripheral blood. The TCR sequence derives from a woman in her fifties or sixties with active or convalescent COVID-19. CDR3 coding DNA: TGTGCCAGCAGCTTAGCTCGGGACACTGAAGCTTTCTTT. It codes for CASSLARDTEAFF.